The sequence of this TCR beta chain was determined in a study of T cells in tumors after PD-1 blockade. Study-level information: Each patient got pembrolizumab 200 mg every 3 weeks or cemiplimab 350 mg every 2 weeks.

Assay: immunoSEQ multiplex PCR; the TCRdb copy retains only in-frame clones and omits some. The sample has around 46,000 clones, approximately 79% seen once. CDR3 length: 13 residues. The V and J ends lost 6 bases and 4 bases respectively, with 12 bases between them. The receptor comes from a human donor with basal cell carcinoma. This sequence joins TRBV12-3 or TRBV12-4 and TRBJ1-1, with D tentatively TRBD1 (5 bases). The sequenced sample was PBMCs, obtained before anti-PD-1 treatment. This CDR3 reads CASSGARVTEAFF. The CDR3 DNA reads TGTGCCAGCAGCGGGGCTAGGGTCACTGAAGCTTTCTTT.